This T cell receptor beta chain was identified during a study of blood T cells in healthy people across ages. The CDR3 spans 17 residues. Losses at the gene ends were 1 base for V and 5 bases for J; bases not matched to a gene: 10. There were healthy Caucasian individuals from Russia, aged roughly 6 to 90, serving as donors. The second PCR ran roughly 7 to 12 cycles with a sample-barcoded 5' primer and J-beta primers. TCRdb ran MiXCR on the 5' RACE reads and lists one entry per CDR3 protein. This table holds approximately 830,000 distinct CDR3 sequences, around 62% found once. This clonotype was picked up a small number of times.

This clonotype originated in a man aged 25-45 years in good health. Sequenced input: blood. V usage is TRBV12-3 or TRBV12-4 and J usage is TRBJ2-1; 8 positions match TRBD2. The CDR3 here is CASSLVGAGLANNEQFF. In DNA, the CDR3 is TGTGCCAGCAGTTTAGTCGGGGCAGGACTAGCCAACAATGAGCAGTTCTTC.